The present T cell receptor (beta chain) was sequenced within a study of PD-1 blockade in classical Hodgkin lymphoma. Overall study: A 3 mg/kg intravenous dose of nivolumab was received by patients every 2 weeks. Study observations and caveats: Relapsed/refractory patients reportedly had lower baseline diversity than newly diagnosed patients.

All trial patients relapsed after autologous stem cell transplantation. About this clone itself: Its antigen is not known.

Germline CDR1 reads SSHAT; CDR2 reads FNYEAQ (reference sequence). Trimming removed 4 bases from V and 6 bases from J; junction bases left unmatched: 4. The CDR3 is made up of 15 amino acids. Repertoires were generated with immunoSEQ multiplex PCR, while TCRdb's copy carries only in-frame clones and drops some. The repertoire holds over 90,000 clones, with roughly 87% as singletons. J is TRBJ2-5 and V is TRBV7-7; 14 nucleotides line up with TRBD2. The TCR comes from a human donor with classical Hodgkin lymphoma. The sample here was peripheral blood mononuclear cells (PBMCs), taken before the second cycle of nivolumab. The CDR3 DNA reads TGTGCCAGCAGCTCAGGACTAGCGGGAGGACAGACCCAGTACTTC. This codes for CASSSGLAGGQTQYF.